A single TCR beta chain is shown here with its context. Antigen specificity is unknown. The data derive from a study of Graves' ophthalmopathy and Graves' hyperthyroidism. Study outcomes and limitations: Blood repertoires reportedly contained most expanded thyroid clonotypes above 0.001 frequency.

Trimming pared 5 bases from V and 8 bases from J, leaving 15 bases between. The CDR3 is 13 amino acids. The sequenced template was RNA, covering the TCR beta CDR3 region. Scientists carried out first-round RT-PCR using HTBI primers and then a second-round multiplex PCR. MiXCR, run by TCRdb on the multiplex PCR reads, gives a single entry per CDR3 protein. The table shows over 650,000 distinct CDR3 sequences, with about 38% occurring only once. Disease in donors with ophthalmopathy had moderate-to-severe activity, CAS ≥3, NOSPECS ≥4 and under 3 months' duration. Researchers turned away patients with other autoimmune diseases, uncontrolled infections, pregnancy or lactation. The PBMCs used were ones drawn from 8 to 10 ml of fresh peripheral blood.

The sequencing input was peripheral blood. This TCR was recovered from an adult man with Graves' ophthalmopathy. J is TRBJ1-2 and V is TRBV12-3 or TRBV12-4, with TRBD1 as a possible D gene (6 bases). DNA for the CDR3: TGTGCCAGCAGTGGACAGACTATCTGGGGCTACACCTTC. It codes for CASSGQTIWGYTF.